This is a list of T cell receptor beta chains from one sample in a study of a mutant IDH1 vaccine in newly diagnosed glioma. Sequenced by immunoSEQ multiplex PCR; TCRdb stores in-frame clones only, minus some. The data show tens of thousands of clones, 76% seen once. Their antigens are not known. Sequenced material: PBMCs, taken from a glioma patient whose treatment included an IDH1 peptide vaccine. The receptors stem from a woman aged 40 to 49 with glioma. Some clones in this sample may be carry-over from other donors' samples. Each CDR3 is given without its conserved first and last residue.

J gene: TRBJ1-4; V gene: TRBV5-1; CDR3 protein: ASSLDGNLRGGQKKLF
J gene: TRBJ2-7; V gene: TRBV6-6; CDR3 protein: ASSLGTSLSYEQY
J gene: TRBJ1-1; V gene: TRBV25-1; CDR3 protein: ASRGQGNTEAF
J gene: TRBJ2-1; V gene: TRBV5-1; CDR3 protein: ASSGGGAASEQF
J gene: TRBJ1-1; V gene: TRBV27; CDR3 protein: ASSSRVGQGLNTEAF
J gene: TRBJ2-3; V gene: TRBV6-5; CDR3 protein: ASSYKRGRTDTQY
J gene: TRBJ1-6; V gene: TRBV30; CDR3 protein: AWSLAPGQPSSYNSPLH
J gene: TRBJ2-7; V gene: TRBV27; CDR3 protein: ASSPSGGLSYEQY
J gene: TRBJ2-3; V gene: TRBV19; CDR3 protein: ASQRESGGASDTQY
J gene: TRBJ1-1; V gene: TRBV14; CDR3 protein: ASSQGDGREAF
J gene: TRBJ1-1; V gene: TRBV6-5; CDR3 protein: ASSPRGGFTEAF
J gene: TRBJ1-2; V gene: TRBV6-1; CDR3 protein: ASATGVDGYT
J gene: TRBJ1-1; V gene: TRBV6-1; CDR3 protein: ASSPGRWTEAF
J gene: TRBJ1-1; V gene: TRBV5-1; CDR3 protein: ASSPWGGRGGPTEAF
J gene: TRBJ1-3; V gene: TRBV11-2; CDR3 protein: ASSLPPLSFPSGNTIY
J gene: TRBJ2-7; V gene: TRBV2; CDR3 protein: ASTLSQAGNSYEQY
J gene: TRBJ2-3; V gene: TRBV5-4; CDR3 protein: AARISSTDTQY
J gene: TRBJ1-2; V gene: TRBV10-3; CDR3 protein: AISQGTHYGYT
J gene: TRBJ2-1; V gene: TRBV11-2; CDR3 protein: ASSLTSGGLLYNEQF
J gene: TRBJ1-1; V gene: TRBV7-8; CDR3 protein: ASSFDRDAEAF
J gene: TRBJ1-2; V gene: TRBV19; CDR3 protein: ASSRYGYT
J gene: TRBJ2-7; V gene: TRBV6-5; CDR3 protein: ASRKTSGGEQY
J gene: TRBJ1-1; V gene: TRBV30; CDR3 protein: AWRGPTEAF
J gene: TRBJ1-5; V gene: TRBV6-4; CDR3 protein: ASSDSPTNQPQH
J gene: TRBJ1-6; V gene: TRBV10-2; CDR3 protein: ASRLTDSPLH
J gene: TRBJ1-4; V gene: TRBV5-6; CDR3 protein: ASSLIFRQGEATNEKLF
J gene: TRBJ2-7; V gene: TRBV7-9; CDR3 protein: ASSAPGQRPYEQY
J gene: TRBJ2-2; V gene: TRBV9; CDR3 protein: ASSVGGGDGELF
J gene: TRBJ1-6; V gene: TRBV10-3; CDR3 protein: AITPKRDSPLH
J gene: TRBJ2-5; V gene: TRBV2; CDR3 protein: ASSVASGFQETQY
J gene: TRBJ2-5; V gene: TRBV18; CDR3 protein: ASSPKNGQY
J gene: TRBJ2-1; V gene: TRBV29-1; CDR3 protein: AGTLSYNEQF
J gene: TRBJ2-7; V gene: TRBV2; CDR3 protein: ASLGQGSSYEQY
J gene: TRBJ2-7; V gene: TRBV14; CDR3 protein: ASSPRFGRPGEQY
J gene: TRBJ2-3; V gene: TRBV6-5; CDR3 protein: ASSYGGGSDTQY
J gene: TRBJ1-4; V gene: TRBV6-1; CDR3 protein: AIRNRGRGNEKLF
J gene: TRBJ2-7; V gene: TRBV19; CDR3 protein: ATRHSGEQY
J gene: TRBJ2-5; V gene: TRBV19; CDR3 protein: ASRREETQY
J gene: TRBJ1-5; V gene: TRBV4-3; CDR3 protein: ASSTSGTDYQPQH
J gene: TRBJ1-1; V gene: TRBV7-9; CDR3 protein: ASSLSGGVEAF
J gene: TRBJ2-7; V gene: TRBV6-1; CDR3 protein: ASSEETRIGYEQY
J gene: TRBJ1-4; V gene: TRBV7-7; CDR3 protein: ASSPNTGSEKLF
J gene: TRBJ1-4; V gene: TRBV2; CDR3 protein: ASSEQTGRNEKLF
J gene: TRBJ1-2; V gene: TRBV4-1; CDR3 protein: ASSLQIGTIGGYGYT
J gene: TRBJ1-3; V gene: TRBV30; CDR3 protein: AWSIASGNTIY
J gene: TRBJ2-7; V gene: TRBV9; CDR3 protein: ASSVEAGSYEQY
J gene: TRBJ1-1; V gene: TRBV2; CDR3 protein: ASSRQGPAF
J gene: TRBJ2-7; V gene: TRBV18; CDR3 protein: ASSPGQGLFPEQY
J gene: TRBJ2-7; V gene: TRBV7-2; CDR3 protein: ASSREASGTIGQY
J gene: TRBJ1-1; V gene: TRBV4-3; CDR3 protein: ASSRKGNTEAF
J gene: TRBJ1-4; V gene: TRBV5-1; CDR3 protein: ASSVQGVGEKLF
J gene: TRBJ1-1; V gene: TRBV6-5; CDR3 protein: ASSLGQITEAF
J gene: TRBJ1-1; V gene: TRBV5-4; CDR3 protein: ASSSSWGRNTEAF
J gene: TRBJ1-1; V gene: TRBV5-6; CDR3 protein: ASSLGGSTEAF
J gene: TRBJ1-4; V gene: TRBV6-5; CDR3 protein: ASRRDATNEKLF